The entry below gives a single T cell receptor (beta chain) sequence along with its context. Its target is not known. The data belong to a study of radiation and T cells in renal cell carcinoma. The study, taken as a whole, reports: Without pretreatment biopsies, baseline tumor clonotype presence was undetermined.

Some clones are missing from TCRdb's copy, which holds only in-frame ones; the method was immunoSEQ multiplex PCR. The table records under 200,000 clones, about 88% of them present only once. This sample's time point: blood 4 weeks post-SBRT, at nephrectomy. Treatment of the sample: 15 Gy SBRT to primary tumor, nephrectomy 4 weeks later. Serial blood draws occurred at baseline and 2 and 4 weeks post-SBRT. Clear cell pathology was present in this patient's renal cell carcinoma. Looked up from germline, CDR1 is SNHLY and CDR2 is FYNNEI. Germline trimming cut 6 bases from V and 0 bases from J; bases unmatched to any gene: 12. The CDR3 covers 18 residues.

The clonotype was recovered from a woman aged 50 to 65 with renal cell carcinoma. V usage is TRBV2 and J usage is TRBJ2-1; 9 bases fit TRBD2. This sample comprised blood, obtained from a patient whose treatment included radiotherapy and nephrectomy. The CDR3 sequence is CASRGRTSDQISYNEQFF. CDR3 sequence (DNA): TGTGCCAGCAGGGGGAGGACTAGCGATCAGATCTCCTACAATGAGCAGTTCTTC.